This T cell receptor (beta chain) was sequenced during a study of CD4 and CD8 cells across lung adenocarcinoma regions. Germline V gives CDR1 MNHNS, CDR2 SASEGT. The CDR3 runs 14 residues. TCRdb re-derived calls from the PCR reads in MiXCR, one entry per CDR3 protein. This table has 3,700 or so distinct CDR3 sequences, roughly 50% appearing once. Sequencing was carried out using CD4+ T cells from the margin of a lung tumor. This TCR was sampled from a female donor with lung adenocarcinoma. The CD4 and CD8 labels of this study may be unreliable. The chain has TRBV6-1 and TRBJ2-1, with D possibly TRBD1 on 6 matching bases. The DNA end lines up better with TRBJ2-4; the J call may be wrong. The CDR3 protein is CAGSGGSDQDTQYF. DNA of the CDR3: TGTGCGGGCAGTGGGGGCAGTGACCAAGACACTCAGTACTTC.